This T cell receptor beta chain derives from a study of blood T cell repertoires in COVID-19. Study background: Both acute and convalescent COVID-19 samples were obtained from the United States, Italy and Spain. T cells, B-cell-depleted T cells, or PBMCs provided the cDNA or gDNA that served as material.

In the study's own analysis: The assay estimated nucleated cells by amplifying reference gene primers. Profiling relied on immunoSEQ multiplex PCR, and the TCRdb table lists in-frame clones only, not all of them. The V and J calls and clone size were taken over from that table, and D and trimming were inferred from the DNA. Of 130,000 or so clones in the sample, around 79% were seen once. Losses at the gene ends were 1 base for V and 4 bases for J; bases not matched to a gene: 4. From germline, CDR1 is SGDLS and CDR2 YYNGEE. The CDR3 runs 15 residues. Followed longitudinally, the Seattle patients had been enrolled during active infection.

Sample: peripheral blood. V and J are TRBV9 and TRBJ1-4; 7 bases fit TRBD1. The TCR sequence derives from a woman in her 70s with COVID-19, enrolled during active disease. The CDR3 region has the DNA TGTGCCAGCAGCGTATCCAGGGGGGTTAATGAAAAACTGTTTTTT. It yields the protein CASSVSRGVNEKLFF.